This is a list of T cell receptor beta chains from one sample in a study of CD4 T cells in relation to SARS-CoV-2 and coronaviruses. Only in-frame clones appear in the TCRdb table, and some are missing; sequencing was by immunoSEQ multiplex PCR. The sample has about 47,000 clones; almost 85% are singletons. No antigen has been identified for these receptors. Sequencing used naive CD4+ T cells from PBMCs, cultured in vitro. All receptors come from an adult with COVID-19. CDR3s include the opening cysteine and the closing phenylalanine or tryptophan. D genes are given only for firm matches. Some rows mark clone size as missing; the rest say once, few, many or name a class of expanded clone.

d_gene	v_gene	j_gene	abundance	CDR3aa	CDR3nt
.	TRBV18	TRBJ2-3	.	CASSPGEDTQYF	TGTGCCAGCTCGCCAGGGGAGGATACGCAGTATTTT
.	TRBV9	TRBJ1-5	.	CASSVSGTNPTQPQHF	TGTGCCAGCAGCGTTTCTGGCACGAATCCGACTCAGCCCCAGCATTTT
.	TRBV20-1	TRBJ1-1	.	CSASQDSISDTEAFF	TGCAGTGCTAGTCAAGACTCCATTTCGGACACTGAAGCTTTCTTT
.	TRBV7-9	TRBJ1-6	.	CASSSKLGQNLMDNSPLHF	TGTGCCAGCAGCTCCAAACTAGGACAGAATCTGATGGATAATTCACCCCTCCACTTT
.	TRBV29-1	TRBJ2-7	.	CRGLLHNSYEQYF	TGCCGGGGACTCTTGCACAACTCCTACGAGCAGTACTTC
.	TRBV7-9	TRBJ1-2	.	CASSLFGGRSFYGYTF	TGTGCCAGCAGCCTTTTTGGGGGACGATCCTTCTATGGCTACACCTTC
TRBD1	TRBV29-1	TRBJ2-6	.	CSARTGGTSGANVLTF	TGCAGCGCAAGGACAGGGGGAACATCTGGGGCCAACGTCCTGACTTTC
TRBD2	TRBV7-7	TRBJ2-5	.	CASSSITSGPAETQYF	TGTGCTAGCAGCTCCATAACTAGCGGCCCGGCGGAGACCCAGTACTTC
TRBD1	TRBV5-4	TRBJ1-2	.	CASSPGDSPYGYTF	TGTGCCAGCAGCCCAGGGGACAGTCCCTATGGCTACACCTTC
.	TRBV19	TRBJ1-6	few	CASSIVAHGSPLHF	TGTGCCAGTAGTATCGTCGCTCACGGTTCACCCCTCCACTTT
.	TRBV6-5	TRBJ2-5	.	CASSYSGGRETQYF	TGTGCCAGCAGTTACTCAGGAGGTCGAGAGACCCAGTACTTC
TRBD1	TRBV19	TRBJ2-7	.	CASSIVPGGDEQYF	TGTGCCAGTAGTATAGTTCCAGGGGGCGACGAGCAGTACTTC
TRBD1	TRBV27	TRBJ1-5	few	CASSLDRGDQPQHF	TGTGCCAGCAGTTTAGACAGGGGAGATCAGCCCCAGCATTTT
TRBD1	TRBV4-2	TRBJ1-6	.	CASSPGQENSPLHF	TGTGCCAGCAGCCCAGGACAGGAAAATTCACCCCTCCACTTT
TRBD1	TRBV7-9	TRBJ1-6	.	CASSMGTDRNSPLHF	TGTGCCAGCAGCATGGGGACAGACCGGAATTCACCCCTCCACTTT
TRBD1	TRBV9	TRBJ1-6	.	CASSQRTGAANSPLHF	TGTGCCAGCAGCCAGAGGACAGGGGCAGCCAATTCACCCCTCCACTTT
.	TRBV7-2	TRBJ1-1	once	CASSVRPSGAAEGAFF	TGTGCCAGCAGCGTACGCCCCTCAGGGGCCGCTGAAGGGGCTTTCTTT